The clone carrying this T cell receptor (beta chain) is a singleton in its sample. These data originate in a study of technical replicates of blood from a few donors. Repertoires were generated with immunoSEQ multiplex PCR, while TCRdb's copy carries only in-frame clones and drops some. The sample consists of more than 75,000 clones, just under 95% of them appearing once. Sequencing was done on a sample of T cells isolated from PBMCs. The clonotype comes from a human donor in good health.

This CDR3 reads CASKKQGLNQPQHF. CDR3 nucleotide sequence: TGTGCCAGCAAGAAACAGGGGCTTAATCAGCCCCAGCATTTT. The chain uses TRBV2 and TRBJ1-5; 7 bases align to TRBD1. CDR1 is SNHLY, CDR2 FYNNEI, per germline. Trimming at V came to 7 bases and at J to 4 bases, leaving 7 bases not matched to a gene. The CDR3 has 14 residues.